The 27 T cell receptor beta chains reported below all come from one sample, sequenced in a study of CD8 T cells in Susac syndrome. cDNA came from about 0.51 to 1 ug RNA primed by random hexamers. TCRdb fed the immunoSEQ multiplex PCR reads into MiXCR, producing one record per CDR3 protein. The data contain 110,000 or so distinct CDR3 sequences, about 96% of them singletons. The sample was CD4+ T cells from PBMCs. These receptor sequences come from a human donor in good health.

The CDR3 DNA sequence: TGCGCCAGCAGCTTCACAGGTCCGCCCTACGAGCAGTACTTC. Protein product: CASSFTGPPYEQYF. V is TRBV5-1 and J is TRBJ2-7, with a tentative D call TRBD1 (5 bases). The ends were cut back, 2 bases at V and 2 bases at J, with 11 bases in the middle. The CDR3 contains 14 residues. Germline V CDR1 and CDR2: SGHRS, YFSETQ.

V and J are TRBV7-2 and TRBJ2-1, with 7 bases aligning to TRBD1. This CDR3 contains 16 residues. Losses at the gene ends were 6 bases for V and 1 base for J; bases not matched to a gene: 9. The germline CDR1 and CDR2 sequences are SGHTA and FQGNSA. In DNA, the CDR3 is TGTGCCAGCAGTCCCCAGGGGGTTTCGTCCTACAATGAGCAGTTCTTC. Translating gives CASSPQGVSSYNEQFF.

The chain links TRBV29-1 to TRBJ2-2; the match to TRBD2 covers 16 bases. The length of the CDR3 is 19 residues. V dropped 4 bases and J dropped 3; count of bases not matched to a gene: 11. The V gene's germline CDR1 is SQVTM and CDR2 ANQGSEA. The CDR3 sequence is CSVVLSPGLAGGYTGELFF. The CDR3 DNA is TGCAGCGTTGTCTTATCTCCGGGACTAGCGGGGGGGTACACCGGGGAGCTGTTTTTT.

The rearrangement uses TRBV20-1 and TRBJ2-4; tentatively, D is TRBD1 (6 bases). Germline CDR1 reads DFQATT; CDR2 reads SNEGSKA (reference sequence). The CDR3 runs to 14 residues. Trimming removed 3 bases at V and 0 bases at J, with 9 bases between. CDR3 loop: CSASDRLAKNIQYF. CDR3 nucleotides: TGCAGTGCTAGCGACAGGCTAGCCAAAAACATTCAGTACTTC.

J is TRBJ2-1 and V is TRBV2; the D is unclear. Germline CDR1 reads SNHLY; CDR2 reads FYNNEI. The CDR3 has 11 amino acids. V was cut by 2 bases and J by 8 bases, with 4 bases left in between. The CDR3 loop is CASSERHEQFF. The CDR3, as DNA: TGTGCCAGCAGTGAAAGGCATGAGCAGTTCTTC.

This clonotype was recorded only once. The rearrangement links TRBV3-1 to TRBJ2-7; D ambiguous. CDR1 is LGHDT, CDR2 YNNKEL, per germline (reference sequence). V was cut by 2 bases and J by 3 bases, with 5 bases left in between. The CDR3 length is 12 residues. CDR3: CASSQFRYEQYF. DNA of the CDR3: TGTGCCAGCAGCCAATTCCGCTACGAGCAGTACTTC.

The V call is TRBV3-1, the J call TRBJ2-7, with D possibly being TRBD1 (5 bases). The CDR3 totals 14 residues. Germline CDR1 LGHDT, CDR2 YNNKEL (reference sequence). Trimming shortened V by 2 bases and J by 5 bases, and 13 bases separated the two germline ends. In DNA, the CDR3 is TGTGCCAGCAGCCAACGGCAGGGTGTCAACGAGCAGTACTTC. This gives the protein CASSQRQGVNEQYF.

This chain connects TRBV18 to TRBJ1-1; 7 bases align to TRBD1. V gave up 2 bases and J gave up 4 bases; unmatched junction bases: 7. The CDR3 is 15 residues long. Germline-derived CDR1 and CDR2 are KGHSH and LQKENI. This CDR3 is CASSPDRQGGTEAFF. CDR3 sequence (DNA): TGTGCCAGCTCACCAGATCGACAGGGAGGCACTGAAGCTTTCTTT.

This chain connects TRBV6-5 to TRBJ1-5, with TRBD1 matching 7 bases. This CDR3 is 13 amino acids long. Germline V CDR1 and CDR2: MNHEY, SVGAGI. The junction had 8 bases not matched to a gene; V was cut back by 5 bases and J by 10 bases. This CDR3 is CASSPTGMSPQHF. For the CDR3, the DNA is TGTGCCAGCAGTCCGACAGGGATGAGTCCCCAGCATTTT.

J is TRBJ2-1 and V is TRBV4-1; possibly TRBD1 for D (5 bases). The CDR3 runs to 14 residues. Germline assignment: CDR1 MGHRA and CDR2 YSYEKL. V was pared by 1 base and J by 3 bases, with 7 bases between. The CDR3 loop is CASSQAQGYNEQFF. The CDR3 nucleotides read TGCGCCAGCAGCCAAGCCCAGGGCTACAATGAGCAGTTCTTC.

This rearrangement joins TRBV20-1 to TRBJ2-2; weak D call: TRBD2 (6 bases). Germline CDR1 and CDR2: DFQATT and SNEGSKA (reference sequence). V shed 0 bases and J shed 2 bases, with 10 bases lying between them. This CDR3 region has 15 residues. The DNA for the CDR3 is TGCAGTGCTAGAGAAAAGCGGGTAAACACCGGGGAGCTGTTTTTT. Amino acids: CSAREKRVNTGELFF.

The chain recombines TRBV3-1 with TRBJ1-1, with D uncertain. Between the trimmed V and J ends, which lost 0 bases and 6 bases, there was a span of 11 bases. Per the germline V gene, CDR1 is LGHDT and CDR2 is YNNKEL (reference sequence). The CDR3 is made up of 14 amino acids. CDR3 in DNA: TGTGCCAGCAGCCAAGAGGGAATGGGAGCTGAAGCTTTCTTT. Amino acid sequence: CASSQEGMGAEAFF. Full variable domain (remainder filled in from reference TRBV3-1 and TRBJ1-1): DTAVSQTPKYLVTQMGNDKSIKCEQNLGHDTMYWYKQDSKKFLKIMFSYNNKELIINETVPNRFSPKSPDKAHLNLHINSLELGDSAVYFCASSQEGMGAEAFFGQGTRLTVV.

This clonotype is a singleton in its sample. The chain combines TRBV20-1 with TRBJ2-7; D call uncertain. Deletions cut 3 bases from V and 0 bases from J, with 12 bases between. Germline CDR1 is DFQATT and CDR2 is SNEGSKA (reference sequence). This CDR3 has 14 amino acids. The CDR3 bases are TGCAGTGCTAGTCACAACTCCTTCTCCTACGAGCAGTACTTC. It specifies CSASHNSFSYEQYF.

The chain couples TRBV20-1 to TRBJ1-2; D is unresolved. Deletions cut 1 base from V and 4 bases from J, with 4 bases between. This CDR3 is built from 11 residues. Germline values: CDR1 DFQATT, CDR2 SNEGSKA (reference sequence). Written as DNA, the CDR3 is TGCAGTGCTAGAGCGTCCTATGGCTACACCTTC. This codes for CSARASYGYTF.

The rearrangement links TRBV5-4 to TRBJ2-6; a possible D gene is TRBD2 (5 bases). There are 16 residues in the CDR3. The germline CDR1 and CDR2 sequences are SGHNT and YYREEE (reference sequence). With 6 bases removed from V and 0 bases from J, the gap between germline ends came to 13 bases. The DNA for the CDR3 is TGTGCCAGCAATGATCAGCGGACCTCTGGGGCCAACGTCCTGACTTTC. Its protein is CASNDQRTSGANVLTF. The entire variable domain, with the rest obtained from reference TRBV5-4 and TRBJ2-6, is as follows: ETGVTQSPTHLIKTRGQQVTLRCSSQSGHNTVSWYQQALGQGPQFIFQYYREEENGRGNFPPRFSGLQFPNYSSELNVNALELDDSALYLCASNDQRTSGANVLTFGAGSRLTVL.

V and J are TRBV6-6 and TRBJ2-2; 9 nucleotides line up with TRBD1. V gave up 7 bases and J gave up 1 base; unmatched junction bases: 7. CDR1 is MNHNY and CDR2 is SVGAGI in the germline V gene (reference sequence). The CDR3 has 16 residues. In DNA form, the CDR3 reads TGTGCCAGCAAAAGGCCGGGACAGGGGAACACCGGGGAGCTGTTTTTT. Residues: CASKRPGQGNTGELFF.

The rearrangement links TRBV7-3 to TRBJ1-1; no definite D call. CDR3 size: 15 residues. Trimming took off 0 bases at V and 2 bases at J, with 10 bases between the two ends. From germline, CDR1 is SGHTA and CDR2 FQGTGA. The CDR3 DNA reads TGTGCCAGCAGCTTAACGTATATACCCAACACTGAAGCTTTCTTT. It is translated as CASSLTYIPNTEAFF. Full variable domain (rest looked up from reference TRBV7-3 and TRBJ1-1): GAGVSQTPSNKVTEKGKYVELRCDPISGHTALYWYRQSLGQGPEFLIYFQGTGAADDSGLPNDRFFAVRPEGSVSTLKIQRTERGDSAVYLCASSLTYIPNTEAFFGQGTRLTVV.

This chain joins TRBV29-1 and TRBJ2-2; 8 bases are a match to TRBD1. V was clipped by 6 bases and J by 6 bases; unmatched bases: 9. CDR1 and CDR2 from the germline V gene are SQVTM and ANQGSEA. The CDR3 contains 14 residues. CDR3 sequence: CSVRQGYSPGELFF. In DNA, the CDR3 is TGCAGCGTCAGACAGGGGTATAGTCCCGGGGAGCTGTTTTTT.

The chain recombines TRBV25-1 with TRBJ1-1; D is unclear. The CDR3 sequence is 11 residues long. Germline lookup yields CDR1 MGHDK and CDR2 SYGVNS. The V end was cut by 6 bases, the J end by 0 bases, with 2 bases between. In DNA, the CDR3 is TGTGCCAGCAGGATGAACACTGAAGCTTTCTTT. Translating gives CASRMNTEAFF.

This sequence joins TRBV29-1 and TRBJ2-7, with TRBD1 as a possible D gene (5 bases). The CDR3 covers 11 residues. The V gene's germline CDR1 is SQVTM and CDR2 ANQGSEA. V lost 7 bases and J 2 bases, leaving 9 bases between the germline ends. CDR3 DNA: TGCAGCGACGGACAAGCCTACGAGCAGTACTTC. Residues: CSDGQAYEQYF.

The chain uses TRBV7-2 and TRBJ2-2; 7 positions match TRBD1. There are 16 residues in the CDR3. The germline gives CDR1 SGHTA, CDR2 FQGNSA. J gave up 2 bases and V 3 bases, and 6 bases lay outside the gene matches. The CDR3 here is CASSFKPGGNTGELFF. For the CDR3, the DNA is TGTGCCAGCAGCTTTAAACCAGGGGGTAACACCGGGGAGCTGTTTTTT.

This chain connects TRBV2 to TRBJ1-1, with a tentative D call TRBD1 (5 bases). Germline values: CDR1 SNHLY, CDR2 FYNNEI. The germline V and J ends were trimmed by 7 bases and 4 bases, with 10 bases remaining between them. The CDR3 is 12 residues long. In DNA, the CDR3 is TGTGCCAGCACCGGACAACTCACTGAAGCTTTCTTT. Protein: CASTGQLTEAFF.

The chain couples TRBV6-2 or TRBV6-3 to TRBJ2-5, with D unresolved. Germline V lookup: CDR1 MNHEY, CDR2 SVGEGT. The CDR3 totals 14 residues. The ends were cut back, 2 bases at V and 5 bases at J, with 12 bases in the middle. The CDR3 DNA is TGTGCCAGCAGTTACGCGCTTCTAGGGGAGACCCAGTACTTC. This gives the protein CASSYALLGETQYF.

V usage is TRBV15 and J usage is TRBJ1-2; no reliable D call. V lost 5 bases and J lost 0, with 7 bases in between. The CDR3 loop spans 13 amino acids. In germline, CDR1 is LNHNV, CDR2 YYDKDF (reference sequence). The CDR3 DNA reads TGTGCCACCAGCCGAAGAGCTAACTATGGCTACACCTTC. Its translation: CATSRRANYGYTF.

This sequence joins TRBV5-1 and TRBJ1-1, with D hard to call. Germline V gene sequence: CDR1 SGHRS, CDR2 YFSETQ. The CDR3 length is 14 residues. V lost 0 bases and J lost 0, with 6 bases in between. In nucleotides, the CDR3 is TGCGCCAGCAGCTTGGGGGTGGTGAACACTGAAGCTTTCTTT. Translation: CASSLGVVNTEAFF.

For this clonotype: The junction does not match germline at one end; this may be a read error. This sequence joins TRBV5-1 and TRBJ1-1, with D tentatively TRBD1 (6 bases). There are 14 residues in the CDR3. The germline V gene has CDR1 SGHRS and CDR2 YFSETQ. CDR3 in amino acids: CASSLVQGLSEASF. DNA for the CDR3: TGCGCCAGCAGCTTGGTACAGGGTTTGTCTGAAGCTTCCTTT. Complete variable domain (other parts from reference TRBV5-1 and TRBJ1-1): KAGVTQTPRYLIKTRGQQVTLSCSPISGHRSVSWYQQTPGQGLQFLFEYFSETQRNKGNFPGRFSGRQFSNSRSEMNVSTLELGDSALYLCASSLVQGLSEASFGQGTRLTVV.

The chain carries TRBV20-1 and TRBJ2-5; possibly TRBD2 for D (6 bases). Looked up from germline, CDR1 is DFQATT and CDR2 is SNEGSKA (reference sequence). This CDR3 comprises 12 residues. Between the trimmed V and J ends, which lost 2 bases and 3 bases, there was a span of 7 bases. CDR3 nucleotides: TGCAGTGCTAGATCGGGGGAAGAGACCCAGTACTTC. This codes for CSARSGEETQYF.